This T cell receptor beta chain was identified in a study of T-cell memory formation after mild COVID-19 (dated by TCRdb to the early 2020s). For context, the study as a whole: TCR sequence clusters from the two donors were largely donor specific. Longitudinal TCRalpha and TCRbeta repertoire sequencing tracked T-cell clones expanding and contracting after mild COVID-19 in a couple of donors. Two young, previously healthy adult volunteers, one female and one male, were included in the cohort.

The V and J ends are trimmed by 0 bases and 3 bases, leaving 12 bases between them. The CDR3 covers 16 residues, taking in both the cysteine and the phenylalanine. Only the CDR3 part of the read is kept: 48 bases, read in frame from the first base. CDR1 and CDR2 (LGHDT, YNNKEL) derive from the germline V gene (reference sequence). This clonotype was seen at least ten times. The specificity of this receptor is unknown. No base quality values were provided; no much bigger clone lies one nucleotide off. Ficoll-Paque density gradient centrifugation was used to isolate PBMCs. The reads were generated on an Illumina NovaSeq 6000. TCRalpha and TCRbeta cDNA libraries were constructed by 5'RACE with constant-segment primers, with sample barcodes and unique molecular identifiers being introduced. RNA was extracted from every sample with Trizol reagent. The libraries were amplified in two PCR steps, and the second step added a second sample barcode and Illumina TruSeq adapters. The libraries were sequenced on an Illumina NovaSeq using 2 x 150 bp paired-end reads. On the study's bioinformatics: Reads were demultiplexed and collapsed into UMI-guided consensus sequences with migec v1.2.7. Using mixcr v2.1.11, UMI consensuses were aligned to TRA and TRB V and J templates and then assembled into clonotypes. A clonotype was counted as expanded or contracted only if both edgeR and NoisET called the change significant, with noise models trained on biological replicates. For edgeR calls, a false discovery rate-adjusted p below 0.01 and a log2 fold-change threshold of 1 were applied. As an exploratory analysis of dynamics, max-normalized trajectories of the 1000 most abundant clonotypes were examined by PCA with hierarchical clustering. The CD4 or CD8 phenotype of responding clones was assigned using the separately sequenced CD4+ and CD8+ repertoires. Using fastp trimming at Q25 and MiXCR clonotype assembly, TCRdb reanalyzed the public sequencing data and kept in-frame beta chains. Each record represents a unique CDR3 protein, reported with the most common genes and DNA among its rows. TCRdb assigned the V and J calls; the authors' analysis was not used. In this sample the table shows 250,000 to 300,000 distinct CDR3 sequences, about 17% of which occur a single time. The ten largest account for 22% of the sample.

Here is what the overall study found, with its caveats: SARS-CoV-2 specificity was not confirmed for the second-wave clones peaking on day 37. Contracting CD4+ clones were found mainly in CM and EM memory subsets, while CD8+ clones were enriched in EMRA. Some responding clones were detected in pre-infection memory, suggesting pre-existing cross-reactive memory T cells joined the SARS-CoV-2 response. From day 15 to 85, contracting clones showed balanced CD4/CD8 phenotypes, whereas a second wave of clones that expanded from day 15 to 37 leaned towards CD4+. The study included only a couple of mild cases, and larger cohorts that include severe cases with pre-infection samples were judged to be necessary.

Here the chain combines TRBV3-1 and TRBJ1-3, with no confidently assigned D gene. Sequencing was done on a sample of PBMCs or a T cell subset sorted from them (not recorded which). The source of this sequence is a man younger than 35 who had mild COVID-19 (a few samples of this study predate the infection). The sample titles of this study are shuffled in the database, so cell type and time point are left out; the donor was told from shared clones. CDR3 sequence: CASSQDPARSGNTIYF. The DNA sequence is as follows: TGTGCCAGCAGCCAAGATCCCGCTAGAAGTGGAAACACCATATATTTT.